Included here is one TCR beta chain sequence, with context. These data originate in a study of T cell responses to AZD1222 COVID-19 vaccine. Germline V gene lookup returns CDR1 MNHEY and CDR2 SVGAGI. This CDR3 has 16 amino acids. Deletions cut 0 bases from V and 1 base from J, with 12 bases between. Measured with immunoSEQ multiplex PCR; TCRdb has only the in-frame clones, and not every one. The table lists about 160,000 clones, about 93% of them singletons, with more than 3% in the top ten. The specimen was peripheral blood, collected 28 days after the second AZD1222 dose. The receptor comes from an adult who received the AZD1222 COVID-19 vaccine. This rearrangement joins TRBV6-5 to TRBJ1-1; no definite D call. CDR3 region: CASSYSRGGSNTEAFF. For the CDR3, the DNA is TGTGCCAGCAGTTACTCCCGTGGAGGGTCGAACACTGAAGCTTTCTTT.